A selection of T cell receptor beta chains follows, all from one sample in a study of blood T cell repertoires in COVID-19. The method was immunoSEQ multiplex PCR; TCRdb's version includes in-frame clones alone and lacks a portion of them. The repertoire holds about 150,000 clones, around 90% seen once, with 3.5% to 4.5% in the top ten. The sequenced material came from peripheral blood. Receptor source: a woman aged 60 to 75 with active or convalescent COVID-19. Both conserved end residues are part of each CDR3. D genes are given only for firm matches. The size field is filled for only some rows; it gives once, few, many or a size class.

size	D	V	J	DNA	CDR3
-	-	TRBV7-8	TRBJ1-2	TGTGCCAGCAGCTTTCTGGGAGACTATGGCTACACCTTC	CASSFLGDYGYTF
-	-	TRBV5-1	TRBJ1-2	TGCGCCAGCAGCCCCGCAGGGATTGGCGGCTACACCTTC	CASSPAGIGGYTF
-	-	TRBV18	TRBJ2-2	TGTGCCAGCTCAGATCAGGAGGAGCGGGCAGCCGGGGAGCTGTTTTTT	CASSDQEERAAGELFF
-	TRBD1	TRBV5-6	TRBJ1-2	TGTGCCAGCAGCCCGGGACAGGTGGGCTACACCTTC	CASSPGQVGYTF
-	TRBD2	TRBV18	TRBJ2-7	TGTGCCAGCTCACCTTCCGGACTAGCGAAGTCCTACGAGCAGTACTTC	CASSPSGLAKSYEQYF
few	-	TRBV10-3	TRBJ1-1	TGTGCCATCAAGAACAGGGTGAACACTGAAGCTTTCTTT	CAIKNRVNTEAFF
-	-	TRBV12-3/TRBV12-4	TRBJ1-1	TGTGCCAGCAGTCTTACAGGGAATACTGAAGCTTTCTTT	CASSLTGNTEAFF
-	TRBD1	TRBV7-9	TRBJ1-1	TGTGCCAGCAGTCCAGGGACAGACGGACCACGAGCTTTCTTT	CASSPGTDGPRAFF
-	-	TRBV4-1	TRBJ1-4	TGCGCCAGCAGCCAAGTTGGTGGCAGGGTCCGAGAAAAACTGTTTTTT	CASSQVGGRVREKLFF
once	TRBD2	TRBV10-3	TRBJ2-5	TGTGCCACTAGGACTAGCGGGGGGTACGAGACCCAGTACTTC	CATRTSGGYETQYF
-	TRBD2	TRBV7-2	TRBJ2-7	TGTGCCAGCAGCTTAGCAGGCGGGGGGCTAACCTACGAGCAGTACTTC	CASSLAGGGLTYEQYF
-	-	TRBV6-5	TRBJ1-6	TGTGCCAGCATCTTCGGGAGAATGAATAATTCACCCCTCCACTTT	CASIFGRMNNSPLHF
-	-	TRBV7-2	TRBJ1-1	TGTGCCAGCAGCTTAGTTAGGGAGCCGAACACTGAAGCTTTCTTT	CASSLVREPNTEAFF